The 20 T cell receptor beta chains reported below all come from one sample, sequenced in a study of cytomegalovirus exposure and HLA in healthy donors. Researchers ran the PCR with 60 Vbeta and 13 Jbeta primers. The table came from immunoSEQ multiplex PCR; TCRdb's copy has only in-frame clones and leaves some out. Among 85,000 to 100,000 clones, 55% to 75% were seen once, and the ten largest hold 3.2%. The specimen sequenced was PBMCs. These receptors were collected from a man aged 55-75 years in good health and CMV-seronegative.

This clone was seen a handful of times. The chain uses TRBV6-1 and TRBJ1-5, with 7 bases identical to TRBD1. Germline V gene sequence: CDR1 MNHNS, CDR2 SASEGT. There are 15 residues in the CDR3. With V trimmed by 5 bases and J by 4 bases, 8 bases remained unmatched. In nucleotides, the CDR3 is TGTGCCAGCAGTACTCGGACAGGACCTAATCAGCCCCAGCATTTT. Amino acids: CASSTRTGPNQPQHF.

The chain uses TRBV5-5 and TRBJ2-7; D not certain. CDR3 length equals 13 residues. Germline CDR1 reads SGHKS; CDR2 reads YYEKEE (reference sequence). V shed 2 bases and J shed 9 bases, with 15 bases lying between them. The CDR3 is CASSLPTLPGQYF. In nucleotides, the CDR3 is TGTGCCAGCAGCTTACCTACTTTACCAGGGCAGTACTTC.

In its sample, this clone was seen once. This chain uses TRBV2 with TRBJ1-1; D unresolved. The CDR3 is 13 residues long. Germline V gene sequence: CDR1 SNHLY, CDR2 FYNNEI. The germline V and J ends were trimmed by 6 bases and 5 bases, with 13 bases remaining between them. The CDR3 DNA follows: TGTGCCAGCAGGCTCGACCGGGGAACTGAAGCTTTCTTT. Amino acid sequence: CASRLDRGTEAFF.

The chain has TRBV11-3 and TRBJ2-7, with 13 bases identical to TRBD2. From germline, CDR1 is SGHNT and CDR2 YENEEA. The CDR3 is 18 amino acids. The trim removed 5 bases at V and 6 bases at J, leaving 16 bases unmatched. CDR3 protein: CASSKTSPLAGGVSEQYF. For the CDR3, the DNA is TGTGCCAGCAGCAAGACCTCGCCACTAGCGGGAGGGGTCTCCGAGCAGTACTTC.

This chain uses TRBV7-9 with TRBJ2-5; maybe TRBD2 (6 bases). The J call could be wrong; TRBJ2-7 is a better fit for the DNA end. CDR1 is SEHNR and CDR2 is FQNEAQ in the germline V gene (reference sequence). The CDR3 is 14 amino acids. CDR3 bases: TGTGCCAGCAGCTTAAGTCTAGCGCCCTACGAGCAGTACTTC. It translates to CASSLSLAPYEQYF.

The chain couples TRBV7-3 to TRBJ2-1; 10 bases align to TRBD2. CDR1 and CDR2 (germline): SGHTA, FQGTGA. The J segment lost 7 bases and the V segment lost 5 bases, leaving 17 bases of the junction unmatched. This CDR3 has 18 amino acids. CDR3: CASSPIAGGPTGPNEQFF. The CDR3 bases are TGTGCCAGCAGCCCAATAGCGGGGGGCCCCACGGGTCCAAATGAGCAGTTCTTC.

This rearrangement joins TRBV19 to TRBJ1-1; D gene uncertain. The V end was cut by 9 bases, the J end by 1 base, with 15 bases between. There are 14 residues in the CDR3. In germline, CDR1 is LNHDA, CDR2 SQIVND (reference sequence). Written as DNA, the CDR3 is TGTGCCAGCAATTCCGTAAGACAGAACACTGAAGCTTTCTTT. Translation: CASNSVRQNTEAFF. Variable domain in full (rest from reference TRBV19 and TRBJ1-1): DGGITQSPKYLFRKEGQNVTLSCEQNLNHDAMYWYRQDPGQGLRLIYYSQIVNDFQKGDIAEGYSVSREKKESFPLTVTSAQKNPTAFYLCASNSVRQNTEAFFGQGTRLTVV.

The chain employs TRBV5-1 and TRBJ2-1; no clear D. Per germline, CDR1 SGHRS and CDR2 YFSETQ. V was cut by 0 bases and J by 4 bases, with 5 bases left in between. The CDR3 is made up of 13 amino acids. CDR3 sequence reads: CASSLGLYNEQFF. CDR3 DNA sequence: TGCGCCAGCAGCTTGGGACTTTACAATGAGCAGTTCTTC.

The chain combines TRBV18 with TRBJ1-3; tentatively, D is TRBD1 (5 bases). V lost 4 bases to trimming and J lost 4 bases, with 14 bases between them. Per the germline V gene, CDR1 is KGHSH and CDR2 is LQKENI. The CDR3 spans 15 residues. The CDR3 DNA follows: TGTGCCAGCTCACTACAACAGGTATCCGGAAACACCATATATTTT. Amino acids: CASSLQQVSGNTIYF.

In DNA, the CDR3 is TGTGCCGGCGCCGAGGGGGCAGGAGGAAACACCATATATTTT. The encoded protein is CAGAEGAGGNTIYF. The rearrangement uses TRBV30 and TRBJ1-3, with 7 bases aligning to TRBD1. V dropped 8 bases and J dropped 4; count of bases not matched to a gene: 11. The CDR3 extends over 14 amino acids. Germline V gene data show CDR1 as GTSNPN and CDR2 as SVGIG (reference sequence).

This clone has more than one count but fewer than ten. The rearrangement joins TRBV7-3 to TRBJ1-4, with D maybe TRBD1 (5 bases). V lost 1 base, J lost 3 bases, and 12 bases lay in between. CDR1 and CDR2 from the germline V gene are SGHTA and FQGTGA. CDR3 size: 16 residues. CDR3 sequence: CASSLIWGASNEKLFF. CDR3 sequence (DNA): TGTGCCAGCAGCTTAATCTGGGGCGCATCTAATGAAAAACTGTTTTTT.

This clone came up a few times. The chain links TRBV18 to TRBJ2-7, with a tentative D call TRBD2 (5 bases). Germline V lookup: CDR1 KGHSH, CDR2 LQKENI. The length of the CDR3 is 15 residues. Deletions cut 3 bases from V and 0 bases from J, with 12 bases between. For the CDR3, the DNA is TGTGCCAGCTCACCGACCGCCGGGAACTCCTACGAGCAGTACTTC. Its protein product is CASSPTAGNSYEQYF.

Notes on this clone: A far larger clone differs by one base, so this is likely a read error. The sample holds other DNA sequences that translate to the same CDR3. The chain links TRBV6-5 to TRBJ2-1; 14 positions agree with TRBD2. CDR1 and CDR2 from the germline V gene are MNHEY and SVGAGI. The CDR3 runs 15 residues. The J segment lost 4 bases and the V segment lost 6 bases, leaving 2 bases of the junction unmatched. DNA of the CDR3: TGTGCCAGCAGCGGACTAGCGGGAGGTTACAATGAGCAGTTCTTC. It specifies CASSGLAGGYNEQFF.

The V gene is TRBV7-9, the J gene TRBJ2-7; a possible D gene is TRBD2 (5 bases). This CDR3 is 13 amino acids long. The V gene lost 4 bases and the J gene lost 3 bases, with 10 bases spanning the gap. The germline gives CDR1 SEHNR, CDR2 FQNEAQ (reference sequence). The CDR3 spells CASSSRGNYEQYF. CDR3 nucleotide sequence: TGTGCCAGCAGCTCCAGAGGGAACTACGAGCAGTACTTC. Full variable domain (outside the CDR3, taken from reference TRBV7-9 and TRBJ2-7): DTGVSQNPRHKITKRGQNVTFRCDPISEHNRLYWYRQTLGQGPEFLTYFQNEAQLEKSRLLSDRFSAERPKGSFSTLEIQRTEQGDSAMYLCASSSRGNYEQYFGPGTRLTVT.

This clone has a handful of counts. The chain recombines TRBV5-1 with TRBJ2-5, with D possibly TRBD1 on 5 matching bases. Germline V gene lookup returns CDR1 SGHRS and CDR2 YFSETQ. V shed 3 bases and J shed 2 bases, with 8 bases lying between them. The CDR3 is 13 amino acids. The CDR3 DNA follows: TGCGCCAGCAGCTGGACACCTCAAGAGACCCAGTACTTC. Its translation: CASSWTPQETQYF.

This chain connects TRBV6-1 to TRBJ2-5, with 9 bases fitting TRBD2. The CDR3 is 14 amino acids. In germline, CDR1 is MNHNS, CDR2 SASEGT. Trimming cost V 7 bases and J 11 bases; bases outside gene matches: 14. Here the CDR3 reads CASNVAGAMTGQYF. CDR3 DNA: TGTGCCAGCAACGTAGCGGGGGCCATGACAGGGCAGTACTTC.

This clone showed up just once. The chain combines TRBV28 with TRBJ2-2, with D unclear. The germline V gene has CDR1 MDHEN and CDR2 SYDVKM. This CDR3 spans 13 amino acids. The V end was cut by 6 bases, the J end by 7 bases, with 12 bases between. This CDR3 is CASSHWPGGELFF. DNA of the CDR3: TGTGCCAGCAGCCACTGGCCAGGCGGGGAGCTGTTTTTT.

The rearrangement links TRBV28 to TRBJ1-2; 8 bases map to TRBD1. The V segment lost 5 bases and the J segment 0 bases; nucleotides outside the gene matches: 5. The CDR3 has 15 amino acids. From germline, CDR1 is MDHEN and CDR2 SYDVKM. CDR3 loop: CASSIQGVANYGYTF. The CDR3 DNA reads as TGTGCCAGCAGTATACAGGGGGTGGCTAACTATGGCTACACCTTC.

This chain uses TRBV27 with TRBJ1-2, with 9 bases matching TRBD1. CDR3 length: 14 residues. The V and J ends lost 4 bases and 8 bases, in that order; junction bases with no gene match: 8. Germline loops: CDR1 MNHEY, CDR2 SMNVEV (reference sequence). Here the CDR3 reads CASSSGQGSGGYTF. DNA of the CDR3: TGTGCCAGCAGTTCGGGACAGGGTTCTGGCGGCTACACCTTC.

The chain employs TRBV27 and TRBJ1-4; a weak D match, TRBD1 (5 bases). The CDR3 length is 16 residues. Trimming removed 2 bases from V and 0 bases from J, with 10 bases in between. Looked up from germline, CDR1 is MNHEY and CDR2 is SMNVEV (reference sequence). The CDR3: CASSLQGIATNEKLFF. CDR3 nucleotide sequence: TGTGCCAGCAGTTTACAGGGAATAGCAACTAATGAAAAACTGTTTTTT.